Ten or more counts support the clone carrying this T cell receptor (beta chain). The source of the sample is a study of neurological immune-mediated disorders. CDR3 size: 14 residues. The junction had 7 bases not matched to a gene; V was cut back by 4 bases and J by 6 bases. CDR1 is SGHRS and CDR2 is YFSETQ in the germline V gene. From the 5' RACE reads, TCRdb called clonotypes with MiXCR, one entry per CDR3 protein. The sample has roughly 50,000 distinct CDR3 sequences, about a quarter seen once. V is TRBV5-1 and J is TRBJ1-5, with 7 bases aligning to TRBD1. The TCR originated in a woman aged 70-85 years in good health. Sequencing was carried out using PBMCs. CDR3 loop: CASSEGTVSQPQHF. As DNA, the CDR3 is TGCGCCAGCAGCGAGGGGACAGTGAGTCAGCCCCAGCATTTT.